One T cell receptor beta chain is described in this entry. The data were taken from a study of T cell changes during pregnancy in multiple sclerosis. The V gene lost 5 bases and the J gene lost 0 bases, with 10 bases spanning the gap. The germline V gene encodes CDR1 SGHAT and CDR2 FQNNGV. This CDR3 contains 14 residues. Some clones are missing from TCRdb's copy, which holds only in-frame ones; the method was immunoSEQ multiplex PCR. The profile shows 35,000 to 45,000 clones, around nine tenths of them singletons. The gene calls are TRBV11-2 and TRBJ1-1; D may be TRBD1 (6 bases). This specimen was peripheral blood, taken in the third trimester of pregnancy. The source is a female donor in good health, enrolled as a control in a pregnancy study. The CDR3 sequence is CASSRTVVNTEAFF. CDR3 in DNA: TGTGCCAGCAGCCGGACAGTAGTGAACACTGAAGCTTTCTTT.